The 27 T cell receptor beta chains reported below all come from one sample, sequenced in a study of cytomegalovirus exposure and HLA in healthy donors. Primers for the PCR totalled 60 Vbeta and 13 Jbeta. Only in-frame clones appear in the TCRdb table, and some are missing; sequencing was by immunoSEQ multiplex PCR. The table lists some 200,000 clones, about 81% of them singletons. Input material: PBMCs. The receptors stem from a woman aged 25 to 39 in good health and CMV-seronegative.

The V and J genes are TRBV6-1 and TRBJ1-2; 7 bases are a match to TRBD1. Trimming cost V 5 bases and J 3 bases; bases outside gene matches: 6. Germline values: CDR1 MNHNS, CDR2 SASEGT. The length of the CDR3 is 14 residues. The CDR3 sequence is CASSTKTGHYGYTF. For the CDR3, the DNA is TGTGCCAGCAGTACAAAGACAGGGCACTATGGCTACACCTTC.

CDR3 in amino acids: CARSLVPKQGCYGYTF. The CDR3 region has the DNA TGTGCCAGAAGCTTGGTCCCCAAACAGGGGTGCTATGGCTACACCTTC. This chain uses TRBV5-3 with TRBJ1-2; TRBD1 matches 7 bases. TRBV5-3 is an open reading frame whose function is uncertain. CDR3 length equals 16 residues. Trimming cost V 0 bases and J 4 bases; bases outside gene matches: 9.

This chain uses TRBV5-8 with TRBJ1-4; D may be TRBD1 (5 bases). V was shortened by 7 bases and J by 4 bases, with 17 bases between the two germline ends. This CDR3 contains 15 residues. Germline CDR1 SGHTS, CDR2 YDEGEE. CDR3 nucleotides: TGTGCCAGCGTTACACCGCATCAGGGTAATGAAAAACTGTTTTTT. Translating it yields CASVTPHQGNEKLFF.

The genes are TRBV7-2 and TRBJ2-5; D is unresolved. CDR3 size: 12 residues. V lost 5 bases and J 6 bases, leaving 10 bases between the germline ends. Germline V gives CDR1 SGHTA, CDR2 FQGNSA. The DNA for the CDR3 is TGTGCCAGCAGCCTGGAGAGAAAGACCCAGTACTTC. It translates to CASSLERKTQYF. The variable domain in full, completed from reference TRBV7-2 and TRBJ2-5, reads GAGVSQSPSNKVTEKGKDVELRCDPISGHTALYWYRQSLGQGLEFLIYFQGNSAPDKSGLPSDRFSAERTGGSVSTLTIQRTQQEDSAVYLCASSLERKTQYFGPGTRLLVL.

V and J are TRBV13 and TRBJ1-1; the D gene is possibly TRBD1 (6 bases). Germline values: CDR1 PRHDT, CDR2 FYEKMQ (reference sequence). V was cut by 5 bases and J by 5 bases, with 18 bases left in between. The length of the CDR3 is 15 residues. The CDR3 bases are TGTGCCAGCAGCATCTACAGGGCGGTAGGGACTGAAGCTTTCTTT. It yields the protein CASSIYRAVGTEAFF.

The chain carries TRBV25-1 and TRBJ2-5; no clear D. In germline, CDR1 is MGHDK, CDR2 SYGVNS. This CDR3 comprises 15 residues. Trimming shortened V by 4 bases and J by 4 bases, and 16 bases separated the two germline ends. The CDR3 spells CASSVRRGTGETQYF. The CDR3 region has the DNA TGTGCCAGCAGTGTCCGCCGCGGAACGGGAGAGACCCAGTACTTC.

This chain links TRBV7-8 with TRBJ2-5; 11 nucleotides agree with TRBD1. Germline assignment: CDR1 SGHVS and CDR2 FQNEAQ. After removal of 1 base from V and 5 bases from J, the junction contained 12 bases not matched to a gene. The CDR3 totals 18 residues. In DNA form, the CDR3 reads TGTGCCAGCAGCTTAGGAGGGGGAGGGACAGGGGGTATGGAGACCCAGTACTTC. It codes for CASSLGGGGTGGMETQYF.

The V call is TRBV6-1, the J call TRBJ2-5; 9 bases align to TRBD1. Gene TRBJ2-7 matches the end of the DNA better, so the J call may be wrong. Germline loops: CDR1 MNHNS, CDR2 SASEGT. The CDR3 consists of 15 residues. CDR3 coding DNA: TGTGCCAGCAGTGAATTGACAGGGGGGCCCTACGAGCAGTACTTC. This codes for CASSELTGGPYEQYF.

The chain recombines TRBV4-2 with TRBJ1-4; TRBD1 agrees at 7 bases. Germline V gene lookup returns CDR1 LGHNA and CDR2 YNFKEQ. This CDR3 is built from 18 residues. V was pared by 0 bases and J by 0 bases, with 7 bases of the junction left unmatched. In DNA, the CDR3 is TGTGCCAGCAGCCAAGATGGGGACAGTTCCGCAACTAATGAAAAACTGTTTTTT. This translates into CASSQDGDSSATNEKLFF.

This clone was observed a few times. V usage is TRBV6-5 and J usage is TRBJ2-1; TRBD2 aligns across 9 bases. This CDR3 comprises 15 residues. The germline V gene encodes CDR1 MNHEY and CDR2 SVGAGI. V dropped 0 bases and J dropped 14; count of bases not matched to a gene: 11. Written as DNA, the CDR3 is TGTGCCAGCAGTTACTCGAGCGGTAAGCGGGAGGTTGAGTTCTTC. Its translation is CASSYSSGKREVEFF.

A few counts support this clone. The chain employs TRBV5-4 and TRBJ2-7; tentatively, D is TRBD1 (6 bases). The CDR3 has 14 amino acids. V lost 1 base, J lost 5 bases, and 13 bases lay in between. CDR1 is SGHNT, CDR2 YYREEE, per germline (reference sequence). The CDR3 loop is CASSLLGASNEQYF. Here the CDR3 DNA reads TGTGCCAGCAGCTTGCTGGGGGCGTCGAACGAGCAGTACTTC.

J is TRBJ2-3 and V is TRBV10-3, with a weak D call TRBD1 (5 bases). Germline assignment: CDR1 ENHRY and CDR2 SYGVKD. The length of the CDR3 is 17 residues. V shed 0 bases and J shed 3 bases, with 16 bases lying between them. Here the CDR3 reads CAISESSPGPGTDTQYF. CDR3 in DNA: TGTGCCATCAGTGAGTCCTCACCAGGTCCAGGGACAGATACGCAGTATTTT.

V usage is TRBV21-1 and J usage is TRBJ2-3; the table's TRBD1 call for D was not verified on the DNA. TRBV21-1 is a recognized pseudogene. The CDR3 runs to 19 residues. Here the CDR3 DNA reads TGTGCCAGCAGCCGGTTGATGGGACGACAGGGTAACCCCACAGATACGCAGTATTTT. Translated: CASSRLMGRQGNPTDTQYF.

This clone was detected once. This chain joins TRBV6-1 and TRBJ2-2; 13 bases are shared with TRBD2. Germline CDR1 MNHNS, CDR2 SASEGT. V lost 0 bases and J lost 5; bases outside the gene matches: 3. The CDR3 extends over 17 amino acids. The CDR3 DNA sequence: TGTGCCAGCAGTGAAGCGAGACTAGCGGGAGGTACCGGGGAGCTGTTTTTT. This gives the protein CASSEARLAGGTGELFF.

The V gene is TRBV2, the J gene TRBJ1-2; 9 bases are shared with TRBD1. V dropped 6 bases and J dropped 8; count of bases not matched to a gene: 4. The germline V gene encodes CDR1 SNHLY and CDR2 FYNNEI. The CDR3 is 12 residues long. The chain's CDR3 is CASRGQGWGYTF. DNA for the CDR3: TGTGCCAGCAGGGGACAGGGCTGGGGCTACACCTTC.

This clone was observed a single time. The gene calls are TRBV6-5 and TRBJ2-3; possible D gene TRBD2, 5 bases. The CDR3 is made up of 15 amino acids. The germline CDR1 and CDR2 sequences are MNHEY and SVGAGI. V was clipped by 5 bases and J by 5 bases, with 17 bases between them. The CDR3 DNA follows: TGTGCCAGCAGTCGGAGCGGCCGCCAAGGAGATACGCAGTATTTT. It encodes CASSRSGRQGDTQYF.

The chain has TRBV18 and TRBJ1-3; 8 bases agree with TRBD1. The CDR3 consists of 15 residues. The junction had 3 bases not matched to a gene; V was cut back by 3 bases and J by 2 bases. Per germline, CDR1 KGHSH and CDR2 LQKENI. CDR3 sequence reads: CASSPTTGAGNTIYF. The CDR3, as DNA: TGTGCCAGCTCACCGACGACAGGGGCTGGAAACACCATATATTTT.

The chain recombines TRBV2 with TRBJ1-4; D is undetermined. The V gene lost 11 bases and the J gene lost 3 bases, with 22 bases spanning the gap. The CDR3 totals 16 residues. In germline, CDR1 is SNHLY, CDR2 FYNNEI. This chain's CDR3 is CAGSYRILPPNEKLFF. The CDR3 DNA follows: TGTGCCGGGTCATACAGAATCCTTCCCCCTAATGAAAAACTGTTTTTT.

The chain employs TRBV11-2 and TRBJ1-1; 10 nucleotides align to TRBD1. The length of the CDR3 is 16 residues. Germline V lookup: CDR1 SGHAT, CDR2 FQNNGV. V shed 5 bases and J 5 bases; nucleotides not matched to a gene: 11. CDR3 DNA: TGTGCCAGCAGCCCCGGTTCGGGACAGGGGAGGACTGAAGCTTTCTTT. It yields the protein CASSPGSGQGRTEAFF.

The chain has TRBV10-2 and TRBJ2-7; 7 nucleotides agree with TRBD1. The V gene's germline CDR1 is WSHSY and CDR2 SAAADI. V lost 3 bases and J lost 5; bases outside the gene matches: 4. There are 13 residues in the CDR3. The CDR3 sequence: CASSDQGEDEQYF. The CDR3 DNA reads as TGCGCCAGCAGTGATCAGGGGGAAGACGAGCAGTACTTC.

This chain joins TRBV27 and TRBJ2-1; 14 nucleotides line up with TRBD2. This CDR3 region has 16 residues. CDR1 and CDR2 from the germline V gene are MNHEY and SMNVEV (reference sequence). Losses at the gene ends were 5 bases for V and 8 bases for J; bases not matched to a gene: 8. This CDR3 is CASSIGLAGGFDEQFF. CDR3 DNA: TGTGCCAGCAGTATCGGACTAGCGGGAGGTTTCGATGAGCAGTTCTTC.

The CDR3 nucleotides read TGTGCCAGCAGCAAAGAGGCAGGGGGTGAGACCCAGTACTTC. Translating gives CASSKEAGGETQYF. V and J are TRBV21-1 and TRBJ2-5; the table's D call TRBD1 went unverified against the DNA. TRBV21-1 is annotated as a pseudogene. The CDR3 runs 14 residues.

The chain uses TRBV6-5 and TRBJ1-1, with D hard to call. Germline V CDR1 and CDR2: MNHEY, SVGAGI. V was shortened by 4 bases and J by 5 bases, with 14 bases between the two germline ends. The CDR3 covers 14 residues. The DNA of the CDR3 is TGTGCCAGCAGTTTCTCGCCGAGTCTTACTGAAGCTTTCTTT. This translates into CASSFSPSLTEAFF.

This clone was recorded a few times. The rearrangement uses TRBV28 and TRBJ1-2; tentative D call: TRBD1 (6 bases). Trimming took off 3 bases at V and 3 bases at J, with 14 bases between the two ends. The CDR3 contains 15 residues. Germline CDR1 is MDHEN and CDR2 is SYDVKM. CDR3: CASSFAGAGDYGYTF. The CDR3 region has the DNA TGTGCCAGCAGTTTCGCGGGGGCAGGCGACTATGGCTACACCTTC.

The V and J genes are TRBV5-1 and TRBJ2-1; no clear D gene. V gave up 6 bases and J gave up 4 bases, with 11 bases separating them. Germline assignment: CDR1 SGHRS and CDR2 YFSETQ. The CDR3 contains 13 residues. CDR3 residues: CASNSQRYNEQFF. The DNA of the CDR3 is TGCGCCAGCAACTCCCAACGTTACAATGAGCAGTTCTTC.

Notes on this clone: At one of its ends the junction is not consistent with the germline gene, which may arise from a read error. The chain is built from TRBV4-3 and TRBJ2-6, with D perhaps matching TRBD1 (6 bases). This CDR3 has 19 amino acids. Germline assignment: CDR1 LGHNA and CDR2 YSLEER. CDR3 nucleotide sequence: TGCGCCAGCAGCCAAGATCTGCAGCCGAGGGGGTCTGGGGCCAACGGCCTGACTTTC. Protein product: CASSQDLQPRGSGANGLTF.

V is TRBV6-5 and J is TRBJ1-1; 11 bases match TRBD1. The CDR3 has 16 amino acids. Per germline, CDR1 MNHEY and CDR2 SVGAGI. V trimming: 2 bases; J trimming: 3 bases; junction bases outside the gene matches: 5. The CDR3 coding sequence is TGTGCCAGCAGTTACGGACAGGGGGCTTGGGACACTGAAGCTTTCTTT. Protein sequence: CASSYGQGAWDTEAFF.